Shown below are 24 T cell receptor beta chains from a single sample sequenced in a study of blood T cells in healthy people across ages. Next came a second PCR, run for roughly 6 to 11 cycles, which used a sample-barcoded 5' primer along with a J-beta primer mix. TCRdb processed the 5' RACE reads anew with MiXCR; each CDR3 protein has one entry. This sample has over 1,200,000 distinct CDR3 sequences, with 55% to 75% found just once. The sequenced sample was blood. These receptor sequences come from a man aged 18 to 29 in good health.

The sample holds one count of this clonotype. The rearrangement joins TRBV29-1 to TRBJ2-1; no definite D call. This CDR3 has 10 residues. The germline V gene encodes CDR1 SQVTM and CDR2 ANQGSEA. The germline V and J ends were trimmed by 5 bases and 10 bases, with 9 bases remaining between them. Here the CDR3 reads CSVLQNEQFF. The CDR3 nucleotides read TGCAGCGTTTTACAGAACGAGCAGTTCTTC.

V and J are TRBV20-1 and TRBJ2-7, with 11 bases lining up with TRBD2. Looked up from germline, CDR1 is DFQATT and CDR2 is SNEGSKA (reference sequence). This CDR3 contains 16 residues. V gave up 1 base and J gave up 1 base; unmatched junction bases: 6. CDR3 region: CSARAPTSGESYEQYF. The CDR3 region has the DNA TGCAGTGCTAGAGCTCCGACTAGCGGGGAATCCTACGAGCAGTACTTC.

This chain uses TRBV2 with TRBJ2-3; 8 bases align to TRBD2. Per germline, CDR1 SNHLY and CDR2 FYNNEI. The CDR3 is made up of 12 amino acids. V shed 6 bases, J shed 7 bases, and the junction held 3 bases outside the gene matches. This CDR3 is CASRSGGNTQYF. The CDR3 DNA sequence: TGTGCCAGCAGAAGCGGGGGAAATACGCAGTATTTT.

This clonotype was seen ten or more times. Compared with germline, one end of the junction differs, possibly owing to a read error. The gene calls are TRBV12-3 or TRBV12-4 and TRBJ1-2; the D is unclear. There are 12 residues in the CDR3. CDR3 loop: CASSLEGYGYTF. The CDR3 coding sequence is TGTGCCAGCAGCTTAGAAGGGTATGGCTACACCTTC.

The rearrangement links TRBV5-1 to TRBJ2-2; 7 bases are a match to TRBD2. The CDR3 is 14 residues long. Germline CDR1 is SGHRS and CDR2 is YFSETQ. V lost 5 bases to trimming and J lost 5 bases; unmatched junction nucleotides: 6. CDR3 sequence: CASSSSGNTGELFF. CDR3 DNA: TGCGCCAGCAGTTCCAGCGGGAATACCGGGGAGCTGTTTTTT. The variable domain in full, completed from reference TRBV5-1 and TRBJ2-2, reads KAGVTQTPRYLIKTRGQQVTLSCSPISGHRSVSWYQQTPGQGLQFLFEYFSETQRNKGNFPGRFSGRQFSNSRSEMNVSTLELGDSALYLCASSSSGNTGELFFGEGSRLTVL.

V usage is TRBV6-2 or TRBV6-3 and J usage is TRBJ2-3; TRBD2 matches at 9 bases. The V gene end was trimmed by 3 bases and the J gene end by 0 bases; junction bases not matched to a gene: 16. The germline V gene has CDR1 MNHEY and CDR2 SVGEGT. The CDR3 is made up of 20 amino acids. This CDR3 reads CASSYSTSGTSGRSTDTQYF. DNA of the CDR3: TGTGCCAGCAGTTATAGCACATCGGGAACTAGCGGGCGTAGCACAGATACGCAGTATTTT.

The sample holds a few counts of this clonotype. The rearrangement joins TRBV6-2 or TRBV6-3 to TRBJ1-1; D not resolved. Trimming stripped 2 bases from V and 8 bases from J, with 12 bases between. Per the germline V gene, CDR1 is MNHEY and CDR2 is SVGEGT. This CDR3 is 13 amino acids long. The CDR3 spells CASSYPGYREAFF. The CDR3, as DNA: TGTGCCAGCAGTTACCCCGGATACCGGGAAGCTTTCTTT.

J is TRBJ2-1 and V is TRBV29-1; 8 positions match TRBD1. With 3 bases clipped from V and 4 bases from J, the junction kept 5 bases outside the gene matches. There are 14 residues in the CDR3. Germline V lookup: CDR1 SQVTM, CDR2 ANQGSEA. The DNA of the CDR3 is TGCAGCGTTGATGGGACAGGAGATTACAATGAGCAGTTCTTC. It encodes CSVDGTGDYNEQFF.

The J gene is TRBJ2-1, the V gene TRBV27, with 8 bases fitting TRBD2. V dropped 6 bases and J dropped 6; count of bases not matched to a gene: 7. Germline values: CDR1 MNHEY, CDR2 SMNVEV (reference sequence). CDR3 length equals 14 residues. In DNA form, the CDR3 reads TGTGCCAGCAGGGCGGGACTAGTGGGCAATGAGCAGTTCTTC. It is translated as CASRAGLVGNEQFF.

This rearrangement joins TRBV6-5 to TRBJ2-7; D is possibly TRBD1 (6 bases). The CDR3 consists of 15 residues. Trimming stripped 7 bases from V and 5 bases from J, with 21 bases between. Germline V gene data show CDR1 as MNHEY and CDR2 as SVGAGI. The CDR3 nucleotides read TGTGCCAGCACCTCGGCCGGGACACGTGATGACGAGCAGTACTTC. Its translation is CASTSAGTRDDEQYF.

V is TRBV6-2 or TRBV6-3 and J is TRBJ2-7; either TRBD1 or TRBD2 may supply D (5 bases each). CDR3 length: 14 residues. Germline V gene data show CDR1 as MNHEY and CDR2 as SVGEGT. V lost 0 bases and J 0 bases, leaving 6 bases between the germline ends. The CDR3: CASSYSRGSYEQYF. The CDR3 bases are TGTGCCAGCAGTTACTCGAGGGGCTCCTACGAGCAGTACTTC.

The chain couples TRBV4-1 to TRBJ2-4; no clear D gene. Trimming pared 0 bases from V and 0 bases from J, leaving 3 bases between. CDR3 length equals 14 residues. Germline V gene data show CDR1 as MGHRA and CDR2 as YSYEKL. CDR3 DNA sequence: TGCGCCAGCAGCCAAGATCCAGCCAAAAACATTCAGTACTTC. This gives the protein CASSQDPAKNIQYF.

As for this clonotype: Its ends do not fully match the called genes, so a read error is possible. This chain joins TRBV4-1 and TRBJ2-5; D is unresolved. The germline CDR1 and CDR2 sequences are MGHRA and YSYEKL. CDR3 size: 15 residues. CDR3 in DNA: TGCGCCAGCGGCCAGGAAGCCGAGACGCAAGAGACCCAGTACTTC. It encodes CASGQEAETQETQYF.

The chain couples TRBV9 to TRBJ1-4, with D perhaps matching TRBD1 (6 bases). Germline values: CDR1 SGDLS, CDR2 YYNGEE. There are 15 residues in the CDR3. V lost 3 bases and J 8 bases, leaving 17 bases between the germline ends. CDR3 coding DNA: TGTGCCAGCAGCGCCGGTGAAGGGGGAGGCGAAAAACTGTTTTTT. Translating gives CASSAGEGGGEKLFF. Together with reference TRBV9 and TRBJ1-4, the CDR3 gives the full variable domain: DSGVTQTPKHLITATGQRVTLRCSPRSGDLSVYWYQQSLDQGLQFLIQYYNGEERAKGNILERFSAQQFPDLHSELNLSSLELGDSALYFCASSAGEGGGEKLFFGSGTQLSVL.

The chain uses TRBV5-1 and TRBJ2-7; D might be TRBD1 (6 bases). This CDR3 spans 13 amino acids. Trimming removed 7 bases at V and 0 bases at J, with 11 bases between. Germline CDR1 SGHRS, CDR2 YFSETQ. This CDR3 is CASHLDSSYEQYF. The CDR3 DNA reads as TGCGCCAGCCATCTGGACAGCTCCTACGAGCAGTACTTC.

The chain recombines TRBV29-1 with TRBJ2-3; possibly TRBD1 or TRBD2 for D (6 bases each). Germline V gives CDR1 SQVTM, CDR2 ANQGSEA. The CDR3 is 12 residues long. Trimming left V 4 bases short and J 6 bases short, with 11 bases between. The CDR3, as DNA: TGCAGCGTTGGGCAGGGGAGGGATACGCAGTATTTT. Its protein product is CSVGQGRDTQYF.

The chain recombines TRBV6-4 with TRBJ2-3; a possible D gene is TRBD1 (8 bases). Germline lookup yields CDR1 MRHNA and CDR2 SNTAGT. This CDR3 spans 16 amino acids. V lost 6 bases, J lost 6 bases, and 22 bases lay in between. CDR3 sequence reads: CASSEDSGQGGDTQYF. Here the CDR3 DNA reads TGTGCCAGCAGCGAAGACTCTGGACAGGGAGGGGATACGCAGTATTTT.

This chain connects TRBV20-1 to TRBJ1-2; D possibly corresponds to TRBD1 (5 bases). The CDR3 spans 13 residues. Between the trimmed V and J ends, which lost 6 bases and 0 bases, there was a span of 11 bases. CDR1 DFQATT and CDR2 SNEGSKA come from the germline V gene (reference sequence). This CDR3 reads CSARDRPNYGYTF. In DNA, the CDR3 is TGCAGTGCCCGGGACCGTCCTAACTATGGCTACACCTTC.

The rearrangement links TRBV4-2 to TRBJ2-1; D remains unclear. Germline V gene lookup returns CDR1 LGHNA and CDR2 YNFKEQ. This CDR3 region has 13 residues. The V gene lost 0 bases and the J gene lost 8 bases, with 8 bases spanning the gap. The CDR3 sequence: CASSQERWHEQFF. In nucleotides, the CDR3 is TGTGCCAGCAGCCAAGAGCGGTGGCATGAGCAGTTCTTC.

The gene calls are TRBV2 and TRBJ1-5; D is unclear. This CDR3 has 16 amino acids. The germline V and J ends were trimmed by 2 bases and 2 bases, with 13 bases remaining between them. Germline loops: CDR1 SNHLY, CDR2 FYNNEI. The CDR3 protein is CASSELSSRGNQPQHF. The CDR3 nucleotides are TGTGCCAGCAGTGAATTGTCTTCCCGGGGCAATCAGCCCCAGCATTTT.

V usage is TRBV29-1 and J usage is TRBJ2-7; the match to TRBD1 covers 9 bases. The germline CDR1 and CDR2 sequences are SQVTM and ANQGSEA. The CDR3 runs 11 residues. J lost 6 bases, V lost 6 bases, and 3 bases had no gene match. Here the CDR3 reads CSVETGGEQYF. As DNA, the CDR3 is TGCAGCGTGGAGACAGGGGGCGAGCAGTACTTC.

The chain employs TRBV27 and TRBJ2-3; 13 bases fit TRBD2. The V gene end was trimmed by 6 bases and the J gene end by 4 bases; junction bases not matched to a gene: 4. This CDR3 is 15 amino acids long. Germline assignment: CDR1 MNHEY and CDR2 SMNVEV (reference sequence). CDR3 loop: CASRGLAGSPDTQYF. CDR3 nucleotide sequence: TGTGCCAGCAGGGGACTAGCGGGGAGCCCAGATACGCAGTATTTT.

The chain combines TRBV20-1 with TRBJ2-5; 9 bases line up with TRBD1. The CDR3 is 13 amino acids. CDR1 is DFQATT, CDR2 SNEGSKA, per germline (reference sequence). Trimming at V came to 8 bases and at J to 5 bases, leaving 9 bases not matched to a gene. The CDR3 region is CSSGQGRGETQYF. CDR3 in DNA: TGCAGTTCCGGACAGGGGAGAGGGGAGACCCAGTACTTC.

The CDR3 DNA is TGTGCCAGCAGCCAAGCCGGGACGGATAACTATGGCTACACCTTC. Translated: CASSQAGTDNYGYTF. The chain joins TRBV7-9 to TRBJ1-2; a possible D gene is TRBD1 (5 bases). V shed 5 bases and J shed 1 base, with 14 bases lying between them. From germline, CDR1 is SEHNR and CDR2 FQNEAQ (reference sequence). The CDR3 has 15 residues. Complete variable domain (other parts from reference TRBV7-9 and TRBJ1-2): DTGVSQNPRHKITKRGQNVTFRCDPISEHNRLYWYRQTLGQGPEFLTYFQNEAQLEKSRLLSDRFSAERPKGSFSTLEIQRTEQGDSAMYLCASSQAGTDNYGYTFGSGTRLTVV.